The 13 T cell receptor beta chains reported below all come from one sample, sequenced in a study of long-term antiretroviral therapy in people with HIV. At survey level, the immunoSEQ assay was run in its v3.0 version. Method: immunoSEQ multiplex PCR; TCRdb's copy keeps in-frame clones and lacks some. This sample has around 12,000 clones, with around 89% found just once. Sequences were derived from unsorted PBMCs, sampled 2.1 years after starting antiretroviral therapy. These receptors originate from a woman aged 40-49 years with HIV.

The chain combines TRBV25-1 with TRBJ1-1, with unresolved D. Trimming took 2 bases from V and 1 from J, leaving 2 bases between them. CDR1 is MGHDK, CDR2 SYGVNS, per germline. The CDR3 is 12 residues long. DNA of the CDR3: TGTGCCAGCAGTGAACAGAACACTGAAGCTTTCTTT. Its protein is CASSEQNTEAFF.

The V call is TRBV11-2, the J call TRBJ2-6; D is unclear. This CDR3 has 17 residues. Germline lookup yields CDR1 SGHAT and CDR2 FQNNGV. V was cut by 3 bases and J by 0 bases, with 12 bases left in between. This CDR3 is CASSFMQDTSGANVLTF. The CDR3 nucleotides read TGTGCCAGCAGCTTTATGCAGGATACCTCTGGGGCCAACGTCCTGACTTTC.

The CDR3 region is CASSGGTFESSPLHF. CDR3 bases: TGTGCCAGCAGCGGTGGGACATTTGAGAGTTCACCCCTCCACTTT. The chain has TRBV9 and TRBJ1-6; a possible D gene is TRBD1 (6 bases). Germline-derived CDR1 and CDR2 are SGDLS and YYNGEE. The V end was cut by 3 bases, the J end by 9 bases, with 16 bases between. CDR3 size: 15 residues.

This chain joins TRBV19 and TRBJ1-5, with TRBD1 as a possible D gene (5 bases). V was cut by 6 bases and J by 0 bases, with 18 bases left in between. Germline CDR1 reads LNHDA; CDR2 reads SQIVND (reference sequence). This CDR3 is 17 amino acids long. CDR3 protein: CASRGRVGTYSNQPQHF. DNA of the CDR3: TGTGCCAGTAGGGGCAGGGTTGGAACCTATAGCAATCAGCCCCAGCATTTT. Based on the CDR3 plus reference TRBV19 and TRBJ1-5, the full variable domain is DGGITQSPKYLFRKEGQNVTLSCEQNLNHDAMYWYRQDPGQGLRLIYYSQIVNDFQKGDIAEGYSVSREKKESFPLTVTSAQKNPTAFYLCASRGRVGTYSNQPQHFGDGTRLSIL.

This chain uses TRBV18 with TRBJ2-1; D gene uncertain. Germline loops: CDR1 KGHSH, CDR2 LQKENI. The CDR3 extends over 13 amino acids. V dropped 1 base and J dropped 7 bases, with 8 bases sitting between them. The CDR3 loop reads CASSPQGRNEQFF. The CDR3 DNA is TGTGCCAGCTCACCACAGGGTCGGAATGAGCAGTTCTTC.

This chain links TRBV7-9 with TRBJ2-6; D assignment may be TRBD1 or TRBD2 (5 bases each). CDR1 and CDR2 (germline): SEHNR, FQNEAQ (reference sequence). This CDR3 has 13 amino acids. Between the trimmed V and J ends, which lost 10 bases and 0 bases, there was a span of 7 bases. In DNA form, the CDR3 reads TGTGCCACTGGGGGCTCTGGGGCCAACGTCCTGACTTTC. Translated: CATGGSGANVLTF. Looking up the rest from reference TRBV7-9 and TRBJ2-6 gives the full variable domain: DTGVSQNPRHKITKRGQNVTFRCDPISEHNRLYWYRQTLGQGPEFLTYFQNEAQLEKSRLLSDRFSAERPKGSFSTLEIQRTEQGDSAMYLCATGGSGANVLTFGAGSRLTVL.

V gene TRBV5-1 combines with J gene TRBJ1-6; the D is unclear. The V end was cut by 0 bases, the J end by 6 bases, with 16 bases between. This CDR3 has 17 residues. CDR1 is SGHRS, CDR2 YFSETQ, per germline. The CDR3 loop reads CASSLGAPLRVNSPLHF. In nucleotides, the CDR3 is TGCGCCAGCAGCTTGGGGGCACCCCTTCGGGTTAATTCACCCCTCCACTTT.

The CDR3 reads CASSESTGTRGGYRETQYF. In DNA, the CDR3 is TGTGCCAGCAGCGAGAGCACCGGGACTAGAGGCGGGTATAGAGAGACCCAGTACTTC. The J gene is TRBJ2-5, the V gene TRBV5-4; 8 bases are shared with TRBD2. V trimming: 4 bases; J trimming: 4 bases; junction bases outside the gene matches: 21. The CDR3 extends over 19 amino acids. Germline values: CDR1 SGHNT, CDR2 YYREEE (reference sequence).

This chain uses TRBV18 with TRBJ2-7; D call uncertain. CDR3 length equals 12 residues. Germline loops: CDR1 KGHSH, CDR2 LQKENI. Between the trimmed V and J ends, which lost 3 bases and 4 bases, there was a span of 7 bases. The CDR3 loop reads CASSPQVYEQYF. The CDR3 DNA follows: TGTGCCAGCTCACCGCAGGTGTACGAGCAGTACTTC.

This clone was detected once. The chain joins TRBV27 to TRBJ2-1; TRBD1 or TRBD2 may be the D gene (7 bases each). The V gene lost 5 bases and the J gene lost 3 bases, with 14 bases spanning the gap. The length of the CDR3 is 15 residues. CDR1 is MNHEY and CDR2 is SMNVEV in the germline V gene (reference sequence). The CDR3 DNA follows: TGTGCCAGCAGTGGTCAGGGGGGGATCTACAATGAGCAGTTCTTC. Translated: CASSGQGGIYNEQFF.

In nucleotides, the CDR3 is TGTGCCAGCAGCTTAGTCGGGGGGGAACCCTACGAGCAGTACTTC. Amino acids: CASSLVGGEPYEQYF. The chain employs TRBV7-2 and TRBJ2-7; 8 bases map to TRBD2. Unmatched junction bases numbered 4, after V lost 1 base and J lost 2 bases. Germline V gives CDR1 SGHTA, CDR2 FQGNSA. This CDR3 comprises 15 residues.

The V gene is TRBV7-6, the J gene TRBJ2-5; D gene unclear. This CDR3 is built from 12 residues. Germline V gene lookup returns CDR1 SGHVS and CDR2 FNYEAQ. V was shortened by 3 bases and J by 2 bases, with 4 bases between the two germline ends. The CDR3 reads CASSLKQETQYF. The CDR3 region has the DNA TGTGCCAGCAGCTTGAAACAAGAGACCCAGTACTTC.

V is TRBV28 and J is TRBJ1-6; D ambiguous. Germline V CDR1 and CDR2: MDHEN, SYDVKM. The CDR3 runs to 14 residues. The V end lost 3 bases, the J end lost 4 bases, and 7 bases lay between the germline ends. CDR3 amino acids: CASSLGPYNSPLHF. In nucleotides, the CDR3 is TGTGCCAGCAGTTTGGGCCCGTATAATTCACCCCTCCACTTT.